The 13 T cell receptor beta chains reported below all come from one sample, sequenced in a study of long-term antiretroviral therapy in people with HIV. immunoSEQ v3.0 was run at survey level. Libraries were prepared by immunoSEQ multiplex PCR; TCRdb keeps only in-frame clonotypes and omits some of them. There are about 25,000 clones in the sample; just over 90% occur only once, and 9.2% lies in the top ten. The starting material was unsorted PBMCs, obtained 7.6 years after starting antiretroviral therapy. The receptors come from a woman aged 40 to 49 with HIV.

This clone was counted a single time. One end of the junction fails to match germline, which may point to a read error. Different DNA sequences within this sample yield the same CDR3. This CDR3 reads CAWSASGGLFGYTF. CDR3 DNA: TGCGCCTGGAGTGCCTCGGGAGGACTTTTTGGCTACACCTTC. The genes are TRBV30 and TRBJ1-2; D uncertain. From germline, CDR1 is GTSNPN and CDR2 SVGIG (reference sequence). This CDR3 has 14 residues.

This chain joins TRBV2 and TRBJ1-1; D may be TRBD1 (5 bases). Germline V gives CDR1 SNHLY, CDR2 FYNNEI. There are 14 residues in the CDR3. V dropped 7 bases and J dropped 4 bases, with 16 bases sitting between them. The CDR3 bases are TGTGCCAGCACCACTCTGGAGGGGTCCACTGAAGCTTTCTTT. It encodes CASTTLEGSTEAFF. Together with reference TRBV2 and TRBJ1-1, the CDR3 gives the full variable domain: EPEVTQTPSHQVTQMGQEVILRCVPISNHLYFYWYRQILGQKVEFLVSFYNNEISEKSEIFDDQFSVERPDGSNFTLKIRSTKLEDSAMYFCASTTLEGSTEAFFGQGTRLTVV.

The rearrangement uses TRBV7-6 and TRBJ2-7; perhaps TRBD1 as D (6 bases). In germline, CDR1 is SGHVS, CDR2 FNYEAQ. Trimming cost V 5 bases and J 1 base, with 15 bases left between them. The CDR3 runs 15 residues. The CDR3 nucleotides are TGTGCCAGCAGCACAGCGTCGGACAGTTCCTACGAGCAGTACTTC. Translating gives CASSTASDSSYEQYF.

The chain links TRBV5-1 to TRBJ1-3, with 7 bases identical to TRBD1. This CDR3 comprises 17 residues. Germline V CDR1 and CDR2: SGHRS, YFSETQ. V shed 1 base, J shed 0 bases, and the junction held 7 bases outside the gene matches. Written as DNA, the CDR3 is TGCGCCAGCAGCTTGTCGGGACAGACCTACTCTGGAAACACCATATATTTT. Translated: CASSLSGQTYSGNTIYF.

The rearrangement links TRBV4-3 to TRBJ1-2, with a possible D match to TRBD1 (5 bases). The CDR3 length is 14 residues. From germline, CDR1 is LGHNA and CDR2 YSLEER. The V end lost 0 bases, the J end lost 0 bases, and 5 bases lay between the germline ends. Here the CDR3 DNA reads TGCGCCAGCAGCCAAGACAGGGCTAACTATGGCTACACCTTC. Its protein product is CASSQDRANYGYTF.

The V and J genes are TRBV4-1 and TRBJ1-5; D is uncertain. CDR1 is MGHRA, CDR2 YSYEKL, per germline. V was clipped by 0 bases and J by 3 bases, with 6 bases between them. This CDR3 has 14 residues. CDR3 region: CASSQDSPNQPQHF. The CDR3 DNA is TGCGCCAGCAGCCAAGATAGCCCCAATCAGCCCCAGCATTTT.

The chain couples TRBV19 to TRBJ1-3; D uncertain. CDR3 size: 12 residues. The germline V and J ends were trimmed by 9 bases and 0 bases, with 6 bases remaining between them. CDR1 and CDR2 (germline): LNHDA, SQIVND (reference sequence). CDR3 protein: CASINSGNTIYF. The CDR3 bases are TGTGCCAGCATTAACTCTGGAAACACCATATATTTT.

This chain connects TRBV4-3 to TRBJ1-2; 7 nucleotides line up with TRBD1. Trimming cost V 0 bases and J 6 bases; bases outside gene matches: 13. This CDR3 comprises 17 residues. Per the germline V gene, CDR1 is LGHNA and CDR2 is YSLEER. CDR3 DNA: TGCGCCAGCAGCCAAGATTACGTTAGGGGGCGCGTGAATGGCTACACCTTC. Its translation is CASSQDYVRGRVNGYTF.

The genes are TRBV5-4 and TRBJ2-7; D is tentatively TRBD1 or TRBD2 (6 bases each). Germline CDR1 is SGHNT and CDR2 is YYREEE (reference sequence). V was clipped by 0 bases and J by 6 bases, with 22 bases between them. CDR3 size: 17 residues. The CDR3, as DNA: TGTGCCAGCAGCTTGGGGGGGGCTGAGGGGTACGGGGTCGAGCAGTACTTC. It specifies CASSLGGAEGYGVEQYF. Based on the CDR3 plus reference TRBV5-4 and TRBJ2-7, the full variable domain is ETGVTQSPTHLIKTRGQQVTLRCSSQSGHNTVSWYQQALGQGPQFIFQYYREEENGRGNFPPRFSGLQFPNYSSELNVNALELDDSALYLCASSLGGAEGYGVEQYFGPGTRLTVT.

The CDR3 protein is CASSTLPGVPYEQYF. In DNA, the CDR3 is TGTGCCAGTAGTACCCTCCCAGGGGTCCCCTACGAGCAGTACTTC. The chain has TRBV19 and TRBJ2-7; TRBD1 might be the D (6 bases). CDR3 length: 15 residues. In germline, CDR1 is LNHDA, CDR2 SQIVND (reference sequence). Trimming pared 4 bases from V and 2 bases from J, leaving 15 bases between.

The chain combines TRBV6-6 with TRBJ1-2, with no clear D. V gave up 1 base and J gave up 6 bases, with 6 bases separating them. CDR3 length: 12 residues. Germline lookup yields CDR1 MNHNY and CDR2 SVGAGI (reference sequence). The CDR3 reads CASSYFKDGYTF. Here the CDR3 DNA reads TGTGCCAGCAGTTACTTCAAGGATGGCTACACCTTC.

The V and J genes are TRBV9 and TRBJ1-2, with no clear D. This CDR3 has 16 amino acids. V was clipped by 0 bases and J by 4 bases, with 16 bases between them. The germline V gene encodes CDR1 SGDLS and CDR2 YYNGEE. The CDR3 DNA reads as TGTGCCAGCAGCGTAGCCCCGATTGGAGGGTCCTATGGCTACACCTTC. Translated, it gives CASSVAPIGGSYGYTF.

The chain employs TRBV18 and TRBJ2-7, with D perhaps assigned TRBD1 or TRBD2 (6 bases each). Germline V lookup: CDR1 KGHSH, CDR2 LQKENI. V lost 2 bases, J lost 4 bases, and 15 bases lay in between. The CDR3 covers 15 residues. CDR3 region: CASSPSGAIGYEQYF. The CDR3 DNA reads TGTGCCAGCTCACCATCGGGGGCGATTGGGTACGAGCAGTACTTC.